One and the same sample provided the 20 T cell receptor beta chains below, sequenced in a study of shared clonotypes between healthy human individuals. Repertoires were generated with immunoSEQ multiplex PCR, while TCRdb's copy carries only in-frame clones and drops some. The repertoire has over a million clones, roughly 96% of them found once; the top ten carry over 1%. Material: naive CD4+ T cells sorted from blood. Described subset: CD45RA+ positively selected. These receptors were obtained from a young man in good health.

V usage is TRBV28 and J usage is TRBJ2-4; a weak D match, TRBD1 (6 bases). V shed 6 bases and J shed 11 bases, with 14 bases lying between them. This CDR3 spans 12 amino acids. CDR1 and CDR2 (germline): MDHEN, SYDVKM. CDR3 region: CASSTPGHLQYF. Written as DNA, the CDR3 is TGTGCCAGCAGCACGCCGGGACACCTTCAGTACTTC.

This chain joins TRBV18 and TRBJ2-5; D possibly corresponds to TRBD2 (5 bases). V was clipped by 4 bases and J by 0 bases, with 6 bases between them. The CDR3 runs to 13 residues. Germline lookup yields CDR1 KGHSH and CDR2 LQKENI. The CDR3 DNA follows: TGTGCCAGCTCACGAGGGTACCAAGAGACCCAGTACTTC. Its translation: CASSRGYQETQYF.

This chain links TRBV7-9 with TRBJ2-7, with 16 bases matching TRBD2. The CDR3 has 17 amino acids. V lost 5 bases, J lost 4 bases, and 8 bases stayed unmatched. The V gene's germline CDR1 is SEHNR and CDR2 FQNEAQ (reference sequence). This CDR3 reads CASSQGLAGGPDYEQYF. CDR3 coding DNA: TGTGCCAGCAGCCAGGGACTAGCGGGAGGGCCCGATTACGAGCAGTACTTC.

The chain links TRBV6-1 to TRBJ1-5; TRBD1 might be the D (5 bases). The germline V gene has CDR1 MNHNS and CDR2 SASEGT. Trimming left V 1 base short and J 4 bases short, with 11 bases between. CDR3 length equals 15 residues. Written as DNA, the CDR3 is TGTGCCAGCAGTGAAGGCCGACAGCTAAATCAGCCCCAGCATTTT. Its protein is CASSEGRQLNQPQHF.

Note on this clone: The sample has other DNA sequences that encode this CDR3 too. CDR3 sequence reads: CASSFGAYEQYF. The CDR3 DNA is TGTGCCAGCAGCTTCGGCGCCTACGAGCAGTACTTC. The rearrangement joins TRBV5-5 to TRBJ2-7; D not resolved. V was pared by 2 bases and J by 2 bases, with 5 bases between. CDR3 length: 12 amino acids. The germline gives CDR1 SGHKS, CDR2 YYEKEE (reference sequence).

The CDR3 sequence: CASSLQGALEQFF. The CDR3 nucleotides are TGTGCCAGCAGCTTACAGGGGGCGCTTGAGCAGTTCTTC. J is TRBJ2-1 and V is TRBV7-2; TRBD1 matches 8 bases. J lost 9 bases, V lost 2 bases, and 3 bases had no gene match. Germline V lookup: CDR1 SGHTA, CDR2 FQGNSA. This CDR3 has 13 amino acids.

The chain uses TRBV19 and TRBJ1-2; D ambiguous. Trimming cost V 6 bases and J 0 bases, with 8 bases left between them. The germline CDR1 and CDR2 sequences are LNHDA and SQIVND (reference sequence). This CDR3 is built from 13 residues. CDR3 loop: CASSQWTNYGYTF. CDR3 in DNA: TGTGCCAGTAGCCAGTGGACTAACTATGGCTACACCTTC.

The CDR3 DNA follows: TGTGCCAGTAGTTCCCCCCTCTACGAGCAGTACTTC. It is translated as CASSSPLYEQYF. The rearrangement links TRBV19 to TRBJ2-7; the D is unclear. V was pared by 5 bases and J by 3 bases, with 8 bases between. The CDR3 totals 12 residues. CDR1 and CDR2 from the germline V gene are LNHDA and SQIVND (reference sequence).

The chain is built from TRBV28 and TRBJ2-1; D may be TRBD1 or TRBD2 (5 bases each). Germline CDR1 MDHEN, CDR2 SYDVKM. V lost 6 bases and J lost 15, with 15 bases in between. The CDR3 runs 11 residues. DNA for the CDR3: TGTGCCAGCAGGGGGGATAGGGACGGGTTCTTC. Translating gives CASRGDRDGFF.

J is TRBJ2-1 and V is TRBV23-1; a weak D match, TRBD1 (7 bases). TRBV23-1 is an open reading frame whose function is uncertain. Trimming removed 0 bases at V and 4 bases at J, with 16 bases between. The CDR3 sequence is 17 residues long. CDR3 amino acids: CASSQSQGGPNYNEQFF. As DNA, the CDR3 is TGCGCCAGCAGTCAATCCCAGGGGGGACCGAATTACAATGAGCAGTTCTTC.

A single count supports this clone. This sequence joins TRBV2 and TRBJ2-3, with TRBD2 identical over 10 bases. The CDR3 has 17 residues. Germline-derived CDR1 and CDR2 are SNHLY and FYNNEI. After removal of 8 bases from V and 4 bases from J, the junction contained 15 bases not matched to a gene. The CDR3 loop is CASEASGSLMVPDTQYF. CDR3 sequence (DNA): TGTGCCAGCGAGGCTAGCGGGAGCCTCATGGTGCCAGATACGCAGTATTTT.

In the case of this clone: In the same sample, other DNA sequences code for this CDR3. This chain uses TRBV7-9 with TRBJ2-7, with a weak D call TRBD1 (6 bases). Looked up from germline, CDR1 is SEHNR and CDR2 is FQNEAQ (reference sequence). This CDR3 contains 12 residues. With 4 bases removed from V and 4 bases from J, the gap between germline ends came to 8 bases. The CDR3, as DNA: TGTGCCAGCAGCTCCCAGGGGTACGAGCAGTACTTC. This translates into CASSSQGYEQYF.

The chain combines TRBV7-2 with TRBJ2-1; D is perhaps TRBD1 (5 bases). The germline CDR1 and CDR2 sequences are SGHTA and FQGNSA. The CDR3 loop spans 15 amino acids. Trimming left V 5 bases short and J 7 bases short, with 18 bases between. CDR3 residues: CASSHRQGARNEQFF. The CDR3 DNA reads TGTGCCAGCAGCCATCGACAAGGGGCGAGGAATGAGCAGTTCTTC. Based on the CDR3 plus reference TRBV7-2 and TRBJ2-1, the full variable domain is GAGVSQSPSNKVTEKGKDVELRCDPISGHTALYWYRQSLGQGLEFLIYFQGNSAPDKSGLPSDRFSAERTGGSVSTLTIQRTQQEDSAVYLCASSHRQGARNEQFFGPGTRLTVL.

V usage is TRBV6-4 and J usage is TRBJ2-7; the match to TRBD1 covers 8 bases. Trimming cost V 9 bases and J 6 bases; bases outside gene matches: 1. Germline CDR1 is MRHNA and CDR2 is SNTAGT. This CDR3 has 10 amino acids. CDR3 region: CARTGAEQYF. The CDR3 nucleotides read TGTGCCAGGACAGGGGCCGAGCAGTACTTC.

The J gene is TRBJ1-1, the V gene TRBV7-9; D remains unclear. Germline CDR1 SEHNR, CDR2 FQNEAQ (reference sequence). V lost 5 bases, J lost 1 base, and 8 bases lay in between. The CDR3 is made up of 13 amino acids. The CDR3 coding sequence is TGTGCCAGCAGCCGTGGACGGAACACTGAAGCTTTCTTT. Translating gives CASSRGRNTEAFF.

The V gene is TRBV7-7, the J gene TRBJ2-5; 9 positions match TRBD2. V lost 8 bases and J lost 4; bases outside the gene matches: 11. The CDR3 loop spans 15 amino acids. Germline V gene lookup returns CDR1 SSHAT and CDR2 FNYEAQ (reference sequence). The CDR3 DNA is TGTGCCAGCGGGCTAGCGGGACCGGCAGGAGAGACCCAGTACTTC. Translated: CASGLAGPAGETQYF.

V is TRBV18 and J is TRBJ1-5, with a weak D call TRBD1 (5 bases). From germline, CDR1 is KGHSH and CDR2 LQKENI. The V end was cut by 1 base, the J end by 0 bases, with 13 bases between. This CDR3 comprises 17 residues. This chain's CDR3 is CASSPRPGTASNQPQHF. CDR3 in DNA: TGTGCCAGCTCACCACGTCCGGGGACGGCTAGCAATCAGCCCCAGCATTTT.

This chain uses TRBV4-1 with TRBJ2-6; 7 bases line up with TRBD1. V lost 0 bases to trimming and J lost 1 base; unmatched junction nucleotides: 6. There are 18 residues in the CDR3. CDR1 and CDR2 from the germline V gene are MGHRA and YSYEKL. CDR3 protein: CASSQEYRGGSGANVLTF. The CDR3 coding sequence is TGCGCCAGCAGCCAAGAGTACAGGGGTGGGTCTGGGGCCAACGTCCTGACTTTC.

The chain links TRBV9 to TRBJ1-2; a possible D gene is TRBD1 (6 bases). The germline CDR1 and CDR2 sequences are SGDLS and YYNGEE. The CDR3 is 16 amino acids. The V end was cut by 3 bases, the J end by 2 bases, with 17 bases between. The CDR3 bases are TGTGCCAGCAGCGCCGTTTCACAGGGCTGGAACTATGGCTACACCTTC. Amino acids: CASSAVSQGWNYGYTF. Filled out from reference TRBV9 and TRBJ1-2, the complete variable domain reads DSGVTQTPKHLITATGQRVTLRCSPRSGDLSVYWYQQSLDQGLQFLIQYYNGEERAKGNILERFSAQQFPDLHSELNLSSLELGDSALYFCASSAVSQGWNYGYTFGSGTRLTVV.

The chain is built from TRBV10-3 and TRBJ2-1; D may correspond to TRBD1 or TRBD2 (5 bases each). The CDR3 has 16 amino acids. Trimming removed 2 bases from V and 5 bases from J, with 16 bases in between. Germline values: CDR1 ENHRY, CDR2 SYGVKD. The CDR3 nucleotides read TGTGCCATCAGTGAGAAATCGGGGCAGAGCGACAATGAGCAGTTCTTC. Translated: CAISEKSGQSDNEQFF.